The clone carrying this T cell receptor beta chain appeared many times. Its specificity is unknown. This sample was taken from a study of T cells in Graves' hyperthyroidism and ophthalmopathy. The wider study: Specimen type is peripheral blood, collected at initial diagnosis prior to any treatment.

Study-level findings and limits: Ophthalmopathy could be told apart from stable hyperthyroidism with a 13 V-J model.

After removal of 4 bases from V and 4 bases from J, the junction contained 11 bases not matched to a gene. This CDR3 has 16 residues. Germline CDR1 reads LGHDT; CDR2 reads YNNKEL (reference sequence). The study left out patients who had uncontrolled infection, other autoimmune disease, pregnancy or lactation. The CDR3 regions of TCR beta were amplified from RNA transcripts. TCR CDR3 regions were first amplified by RT-PCR with HTBI primers. From the multiplex PCR reads, TCRdb called clonotypes with MiXCR, one entry per CDR3 protein. The sample carries around 420,000 distinct CDR3 sequences, approximately 14% recorded once.

The source of this sequence is a woman under 30 with Graves' hyperthyroidism. V gene TRBV3-1 combines with J gene TRBJ2-7; 9 bases match TRBD2. Material for sequencing was blood. The CDR3 is CASSPRESGRPYEQYF. In DNA form, the CDR3 reads TGTGCCAGCAGCCCCCGCGAGAGCGGGAGGCCGTACGAGCAGTACTTC.